This T cell receptor beta chain emerged from a study of shared clonotypes between healthy human individuals. General study results and limits: Represented diversity (both genetic and exposure-history) was limited by the small number of donors. Naive subsets typically showed greater estimated richness than memory subsets. Researchers sampled only blood; tissue repertoires likely differ.

CD45RO negativity and positive selection for CCR7 defined naive CD8 cells, a population that excluded terminally differentiated effector memory CD45RA+ cells. Here immunoSEQ multiplex PCR was the method, and the copy in TCRdb shows in-frame clones only, minus some. The data show millions of clones, with about 95% seen just once and about 1.1% held by the top ten. Regarding this clone: Its antigen is undetermined.

The germline CDR1 and CDR2 sequences are SGHNT and YYREEE (reference sequence). With 3 bases clipped from V and 4 bases from J, the junction kept 7 bases outside the gene matches. The CDR3 consists of 16 residues. The sample comprised naive CD8+ T cells sorted from blood. The clonotype originates from a man in his late teens or twenties in good health. The chain links TRBV5-4 to TRBJ2-3; 11 positions match TRBD2. The CDR3 DNA reads as TGTGCCAGCAGCTCCCCTAGCGGGGGGCTAGCAGATACGCAGTATTTT. Translating gives CASSSPSGGLADTQYF.